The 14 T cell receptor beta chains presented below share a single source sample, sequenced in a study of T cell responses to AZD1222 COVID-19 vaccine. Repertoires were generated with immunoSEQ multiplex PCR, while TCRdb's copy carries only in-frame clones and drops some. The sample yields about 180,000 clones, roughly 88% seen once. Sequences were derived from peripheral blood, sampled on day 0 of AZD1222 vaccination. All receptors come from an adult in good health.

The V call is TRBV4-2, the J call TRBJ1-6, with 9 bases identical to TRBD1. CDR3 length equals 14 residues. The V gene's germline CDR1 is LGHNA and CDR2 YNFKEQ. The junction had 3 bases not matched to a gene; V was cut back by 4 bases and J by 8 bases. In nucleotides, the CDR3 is TGTGCCAGCAGCCCACGACAGGGGGATTCACCCCTCCACTTT. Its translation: CASSPRQGDSPLHF.

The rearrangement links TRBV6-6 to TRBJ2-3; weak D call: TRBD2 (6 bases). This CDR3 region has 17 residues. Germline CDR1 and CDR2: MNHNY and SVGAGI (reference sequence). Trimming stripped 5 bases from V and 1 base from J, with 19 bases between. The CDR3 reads CASSQVGWGVRTDTQYF. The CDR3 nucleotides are TGTGCCAGCAGTCAGGTCGGGTGGGGGGTACGCACAGATACGCAGTATTTT.

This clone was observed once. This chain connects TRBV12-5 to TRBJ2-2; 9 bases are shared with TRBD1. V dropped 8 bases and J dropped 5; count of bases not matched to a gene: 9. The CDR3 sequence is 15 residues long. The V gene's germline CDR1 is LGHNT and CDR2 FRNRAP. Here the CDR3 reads CASKTGGARTGELFF. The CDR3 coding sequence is TGTGCTAGTAAAACAGGGGGCGCGAGGACCGGGGAGCTGTTTTTT.

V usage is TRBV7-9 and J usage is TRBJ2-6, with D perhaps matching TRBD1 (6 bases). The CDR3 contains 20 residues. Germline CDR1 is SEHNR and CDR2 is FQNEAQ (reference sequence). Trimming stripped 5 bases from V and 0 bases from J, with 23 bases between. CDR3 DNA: TGTGCCAGCAGCCGGGACATCAGTTGGTCCGACACCTCTGGGGCCAACGTCCTGACTTTC. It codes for CASSRDISWSDTSGANVLTF. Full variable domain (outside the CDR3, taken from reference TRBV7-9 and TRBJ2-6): DTGVSQNPRHKITKRGQNVTFRCDPISEHNRLYWYRQTLGQGPEFLTYFQNEAQLEKSRLLSDRFSAERPKGSFSTLEIQRTEQGDSAMYLCASSRDISWSDTSGANVLTFGAGSRLTVL.

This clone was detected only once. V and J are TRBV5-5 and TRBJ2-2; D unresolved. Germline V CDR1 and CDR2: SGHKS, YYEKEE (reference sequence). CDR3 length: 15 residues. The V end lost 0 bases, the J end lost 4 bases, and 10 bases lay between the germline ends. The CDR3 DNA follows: TGTGCCAGCAGCTTGGCCGGGTCGGGCACCGGGGAGCTGTTTTTT. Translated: CASSLAGSGTGELFF. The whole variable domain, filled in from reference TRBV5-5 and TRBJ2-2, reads DAGVTQSPTHLIKTRGQQVTLRCSPISGHKSVSWYQQVLGQGPQFIFQYYEKEERGRGNFPDRFSARQFPNYSSELNVNALLLGDSALYLCASSLAGSGTGELFFGEGSRLTVL.

The CDR3 nucleotides are TGTGCCTGGAGGCCGGGACTAGCGGGGTACAATGAGCAGTTCTTC. As protein: CAWRPGLAGYNEQFF. This rearrangement joins TRBV30 to TRBJ2-1; 13 bases line up with TRBD2. In germline, CDR1 is GTSNPN, CDR2 SVGIG (reference sequence). The CDR3 covers 15 residues. Trimming took 3 bases from V and 4 from J; bases not matched to a gene: 3.

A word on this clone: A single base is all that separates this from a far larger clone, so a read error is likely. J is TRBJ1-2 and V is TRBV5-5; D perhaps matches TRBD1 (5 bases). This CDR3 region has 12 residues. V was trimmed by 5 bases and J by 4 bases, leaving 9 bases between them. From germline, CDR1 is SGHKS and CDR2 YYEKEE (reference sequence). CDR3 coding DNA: TGTGCCAGCAGTCTCGACAGCTATGGCTACACCTTC. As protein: CASSLDSYGYTF.

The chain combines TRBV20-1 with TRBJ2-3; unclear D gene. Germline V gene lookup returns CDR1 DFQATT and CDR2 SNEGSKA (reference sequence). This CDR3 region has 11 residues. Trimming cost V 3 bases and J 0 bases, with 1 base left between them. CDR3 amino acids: CSASSTDTQYF. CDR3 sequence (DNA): TGCAGTGCTAGCAGCACAGATACGCAGTATTTT.

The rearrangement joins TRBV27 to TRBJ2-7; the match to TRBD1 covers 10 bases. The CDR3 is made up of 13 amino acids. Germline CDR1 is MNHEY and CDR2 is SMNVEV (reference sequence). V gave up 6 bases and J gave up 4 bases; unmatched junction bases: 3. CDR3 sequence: CASSRDRGYEQYF. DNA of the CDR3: TGTGCCAGCAGCCGGGACAGGGGTTACGAGCAGTACTTC.

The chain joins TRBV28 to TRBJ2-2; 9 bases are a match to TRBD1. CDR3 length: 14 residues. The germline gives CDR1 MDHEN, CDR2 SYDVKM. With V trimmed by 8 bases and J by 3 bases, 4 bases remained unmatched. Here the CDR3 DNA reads TGTGCCAGCCGACGGGACAGGGACACCGGGGAGCTGTTTTTT. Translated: CASRRDRDTGELFF.

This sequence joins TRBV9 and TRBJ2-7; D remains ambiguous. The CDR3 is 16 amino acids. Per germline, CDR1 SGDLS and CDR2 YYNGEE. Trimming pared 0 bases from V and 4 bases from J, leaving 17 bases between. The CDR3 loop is CASSVGSDAGRYEQYF. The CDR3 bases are TGTGCCAGCAGCGTAGGGTCGGACGCCGGACGGTACGAGCAGTACTTC.

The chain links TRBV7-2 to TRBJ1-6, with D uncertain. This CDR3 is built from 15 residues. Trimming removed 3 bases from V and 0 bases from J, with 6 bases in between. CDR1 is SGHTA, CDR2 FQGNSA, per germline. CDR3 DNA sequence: TGTGCCAGCAGCTTGAGGAGCTCCTATAATTCACCCCTCCACTTT. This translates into CASSLRSSYNSPLHF.

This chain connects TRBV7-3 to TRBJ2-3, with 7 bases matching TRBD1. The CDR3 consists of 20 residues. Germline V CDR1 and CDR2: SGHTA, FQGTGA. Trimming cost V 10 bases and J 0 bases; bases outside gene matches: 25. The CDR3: CATPLTGPLRETTSTDTQYF. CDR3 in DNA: TGTGCCACCCCCCTGACAGGGCCTCTCAGAGAAACCACCAGCACAGATACGCAGTATTTT.

CDR3 region: CASILSGTGDGEQYF. The CDR3, as DNA: TGTGCCAGCATCCTCTCCGGGACAGGGGATGGCGAGCAGTACTTC. The genes are TRBV28 and TRBJ2-7; 10 nucleotides line up with TRBD1. The V and J ends lost 7 bases and 6 bases, in that order; junction bases with no gene match: 12. This CDR3 spans 15 amino acids. The germline gives CDR1 MDHEN, CDR2 SYDVKM.